The rows below give T cell receptor beta chains drawn from one sample of a study of PD-1 blockade in mismatch repair-deficient tumors. Profiled with immunoSEQ multiplex PCR; TCRdb holds only in-frame clones, not every one. The profile shows 25,000 to 30,000 clones, roughly 84% of them singletons. This sample comprised PBMCs, obtained before pembrolizumab treatment. These receptors originate from an adult with mismatch repair-deficient cancer. The CDR3 runs from the conserved cysteine through the conserved F or W. A D gene is named only where the DNA matches it firmly. Not all rows give a size; the values are once, few, many and, for expanded clones, a class.

v_call	j_call	d_call	clone_size	cdr3_aa	cdr3_nt
TRBV28	TRBJ1-1	NA	NA	CASSPGGANTEAFF	TGTGCCAGCAGTCCCGGTGGGGCGAACACTGAAGCTTTCTTT
TRBV18	TRBJ1-3	NA	NA	CASSPPVLGRGASGNTIYF	TGTGCCAGCTCACCACCGGTATTAGGCAGGGGCGCCTCTGGAAACACCATATATTTT
TRBV19	TRBJ2-1	NA	NA	CASSLSGATYNEQFF	TGTGCCAGTAGCCTGTCAGGGGCCACCTACAATGAGCAGTTCTTC
TRBV6-6	TRBJ1-2	TRBD1	NA	CASSYRTGGSGYGYTF	TGTGCCAGCAGTTACAGGACAGGGGGAAGTGGCTATGGCTACACCTTC
TRBV9	TRBJ2-1	TRBD1	NA	CASSASGQVSNEQFF	TGTGCCAGCAGCGCGTCCGGACAGGTTAGCAATGAGCAGTTCTTC
TRBV27	TRBJ2-2	NA	NA	CASSPIGFGELFF	TGTGCCAGCAGTCCGATTGGCTTCGGGGAGCTGTTTTTT
TRBV29-1	TRBJ1-5	TRBD1	few	CSVSGTGVKQPQHF	TGCAGCGTCTCCGGGACAGGGGTGAAGCAGCCCCAGCATTTT
TRBV2	TRBJ2-3	TRBD1	NA	CASTGQGGPDTQYF	TGTGCCAGCACCGGACAGGGGGGCCCAGATACGCAGTATTTT
TRBV6-5	TRBJ2-7	NA	large	CASRHRDSYEQYF	TGTGCCAGCAGACACCGGGACTCCTACGAGCAGTACTTC
TRBV7-3	TRBJ1-2	TRBD1	NA	CASSLRGGQGLDGYTF	TGTGCCAGCAGCTTAAGGGGGGGACAGGGCCTTGATGGCTACACCTTC
TRBV5-6	TRBJ2-5	TRBD2	NA	CASSLSGGTQYF	TGTGCCAGCAGCTTGAGCGGGGGCACCCAGTACTTC
TRBV5-4	TRBJ2-5	NA	NA	CASSPHGQETQYF	TGTGCCAGCAGCCCTCACGGCCAAGAGACCCAGTACTTC
TRBV6-1	TRBJ2-7	TRBD2	once	CASMRAGGSYEQYF	TGTGCCAGCATGAGAGCGGGAGGTTCCTACGAGCAGTACTTC
TRBV30	TRBJ1-3	TRBD1	once	CAWSGQHYRDSSGNTIYF	TGTGCCTGGAGTGGCCAGCATTACCGGGACAGCTCTGGAAACACCATATATTTT
TRBV18	TRBJ2-6	TRBD1	NA	CASTEDRAGANVLTF	TGTGCCAGCACAGAAGACAGGGCTGGGGCCAACGTCCTGACTTTC
TRBV4-2	TRBJ2-7	TRBD2	NA	CASSLDGTGGPRYEQYF	TGTGCCAGCAGCTTAGACGGGACGGGAGGGCCTAGGTACGAGCAGTACTTC
TRBV6-5	TRBJ1-1	NA	NA	CASRPPGRGNTEAFF	TGTGCCAGCAGACCCCCGGGCCGGGGGAACACTGAAGCTTTCTTT
TRBV19	TRBJ1-6	NA	NA	CASSSQGNVSPLHF	TGTGCCAGTAGTTCTCAGGGTAATGTTTCACCCCTCCACTTT
TRBV5-1	TRBJ2-3	TRBD2	NA	CASSLGLAGDWEDTQYF	TGCGCCAGCAGCTTGGGACTAGCGGGAGACTGGGAAGATACGCAGTATTTT
TRBV11-2	TRBJ2-7	NA	few	CASSPSLYEQYF	TGTGCCAGCAGCCCTTCCCTGTACGAGCAGTACTTC
TRBV15	TRBJ2-7	TRBD1	few	CATSRDRGEQYF	TGTGCCACCAGCAGGGACAGGGGCGAGCAGTACTTC
TRBV18	TRBJ2-1	TRBD2	NA	CASSPMSGVDNEQFF	TGTGCCAGCTCACCAATGAGCGGGGTAGACAATGAGCAGTTCTTC
TRBV5-4	TRBJ2-1	TRBD2	NA	CASSHQAGVAYNEQFF	TGTGCCAGCAGTCATCAAGCGGGAGTAGCCTACAATGAGCAGTTCTTC
TRBV13	TRBJ2-5	TRBD2	NA	CASSYQGASGRYETQYF	TGTGCCAGCAGCTATCAAGGGGCTAGCGGGAGATACGAGACCCAGTACTTC
TRBV27	TRBJ2-3	NA	NA	CASRPYMETRTVTQYF	TGTGCCAGCAGACCCTACATGGAGACCAGGACAGTTACGCAGTATTTT
TRBV28	TRBJ1-3	NA	NA	CASSLSGNTIYF	TGTGCCAGCAGTTTGTCAGGAAACACCATATATTTT
TRBV5-1	TRBJ2-6	NA	NA	CASTRSSGANVLTF	TGCGCCAGCACCCGTTCCTCTGGGGCCAACGTCCTGACTTTC
TRBV6-5	TRBJ1-4	NA	NA	CASSYAGREKLFF	TGTGCCAGCAGTTACGCAGGGCGGGAAAAACTGTTTTTT
TRBV5-1	TRBJ2-7	TRBD1	NA	CASSLGTGVGEQYF	TGCGCCAGCAGCCTCGGGACAGGGGTTGGGGAGCAGTACTTC
TRBV5-6	TRBJ2-1	NA	NA	CASSSGRMGNEQFF	TGTGCCAGCAGCTCGGGTAGGATGGGCAATGAGCAGTTCTTC
TRBV19	TRBJ1-5	NA	NA	CASSIGYRVRRTNQPQHF	TGTGCCAGTAGTATAGGGTACAGGGTCCGACGGACCAATCAGCCCCAGCATTTT
TRBV7-9	TRBJ1-1	NA	NA	CASSPLGITSKNTEAFF	TGTGCCAGCAGCCCCCTCGGGATTACATCGAAGAACACTGAAGCTTTCTTT
TRBV7-3	TRBJ1-1	TRBD1	NA	CASSLGPGGTEAFF	TGTGCCAGCAGCTTAGGGCCAGGGGGGACTGAAGCTTTCTTT
TRBV5-1	TRBJ2-7	TRBD1	NA	CASSPRTGGDHEQYF	TGCGCCAGCAGCCCCCGGACAGGGGGCGACCACGAGCAGTACTTC
TRBV5-4	TRBJ2-2	NA	NA	CASTSGGSLPGELFF	TGTGCCAGCACCAGTGGAGGGAGTTTGCCCGGGGAGCTGTTTTTT
TRBV11-1	TRBJ2-7	NA	NA	CASSKPQRGGEQYF	TGTGCCAGCAGCAAACCTCAAAGGGGTGGCGAGCAGTACTTC
TRBV5-1	TRBJ1-4	NA	NA	CASRTGQQNEKLFF	TGCGCCAGCCGAACAGGACAGCAGAATGAAAAACTGTTTTTT
TRBV19	TRBJ2-2	TRBD1	once	CASRSPDRANTGELFF	TGTGCCAGTAGGTCCCCGGACAGGGCCAACACCGGGGAGCTGTTTTTT
TRBV27	TRBJ2-3	NA	NA	CASSLSHAARQADTQYF	TGTGCCAGCAGTTTATCGCACGCGGCTCGCCAAGCAGATACGCAGTATTTT
TRBV11-3	TRBJ2-1	TRBD1	NA	CASSWGLQGILEGNEQFF	TGTGCCAGCAGCTGGGGGCTACAGGGGATCCTTGAAGGGAATGAGCAGTTCTTC
TRBV12-5	TRBJ2-7	TRBD1	NA	CASGSGPKTGVEYEQYF	TGTGCTAGTGGATCCGGGCCCAAGACAGGGGTGGAGTACGAGCAGTACTTC
TRBV18	TRBJ1-5	NA	NA	CASTQGRNQPQHF	TGTGCCAGCACCCAGGGGCGTAATCAGCCCCAGCATTTT
TRBV5-1	TRBJ2-1	TRBD2	NA	CASSLGLVAGEGEQFF	TGCGCCAGCAGCTTGGGACTGGTAGCGGGAGAGGGTGAGCAGTTCTTC
TRBV5-1	TRBJ2-1	TRBD2	NA	CASSSPGLAGASEQFF	TGCGCCAGCAGCTCCCCGGGACTAGCGGGAGCAAGCGAGCAGTTCTTC
TRBV28	TRBJ2-7	TRBD2	NA	CASIKSGSSYEQYF	TGTGCCAGCATTAAGAGCGGGAGTTCCTACGAGCAGTACTTC